The next 7 T cell receptor beta chains were all read from a single sample in a study of T cells of healthy individuals. TCRdb re-derived calls from the 5' RACE reads in MiXCR, one entry per CDR3 protein. The data show approximately 58,000 distinct CDR3 sequences, roughly 15% seen once. Source of these receptors: a human donor in good health.

CDR3: CASRGRTGSDSPLHF. The DNA of the CDR3 is TGTGCCTCCCGGGGGCGGACAGGGTCGGACTCACCCCTCCACTTT. The chain combines TRBV2 with TRBJ1-6; 8 bases are shared with TRBD1. The V gene's germline CDR1 is SNHLY and CDR2 FYNNEI. This CDR3 comprises 15 residues. The ends lost 11 bases at V and 10 bases at J; junction bases unmatched: 16.

As to this clonotype: The junction differs from germline at one of its ends, possibly a read error. The genes are TRBV15 and TRBJ2-7; D call uncertain. This CDR3 spans 12 amino acids. Germline V gene data show CDR1 as LNHNV and CDR2 as YYDKDF (reference sequence). The CDR3 loop reads CATSRDYNRRHF. In DNA, the CDR3 is TGTGCCACCAGCAGAGATTACAACCGACGGCACTTC.

The chain couples TRBV4-1 to TRBJ2-7; D is uncertain. Trimming took 1 base from V and 7 from J, leaving 11 bases between them. Germline assignment: CDR1 MGHRA and CDR2 YSYEKL. CDR3 length: 13 residues. CDR3 coding DNA: TGCGCCAGCAGCCAAGTTCCTTTCGAGGAGCAGTACTTC. Amino acids: CASSQVPFEEQYF.

This clonotype has only a few counts. J is TRBJ1-5 and V is TRBV24-1, with 7 bases aligning to TRBD1. The CDR3 length is 14 residues. The V gene end was trimmed by 5 bases and the J gene end by 10 bases; junction bases not matched to a gene: 10. Germline loops: CDR1 KGHDR, CDR2 SFDVKD. This chain's CDR3 is CATSGGGQPPPQHF. The CDR3 DNA reads TGTGCCACCAGTGGAGGGGGCCAGCCTCCACCCCAGCATTTT.

The sample holds many counts of this clonotype. V and J are TRBV9 and TRBJ2-3; D not resolved. V gave up 0 bases and J gave up 2 bases, with 13 bases separating them. CDR1 SGDLS and CDR2 YYNGEE come from the germline V gene. The CDR3 runs to 16 residues. The CDR3 nucleotides are TGTGCCAGCAGCGTAGCCGATGGCAGTCACACAGATACGCAGTATTTT. It is translated as CASSVADGSHTDTQYF.

The rearrangement uses TRBV6-5 and TRBJ2-5; 12 bases agree with TRBD1. This CDR3 spans 16 amino acids. From germline, CDR1 is MNHEY and CDR2 SVGAGI. The trim removed 8 bases at V and 5 bases at J, leaving 12 bases unmatched. CDR3 loop: CASRHTGTGGCETQYF. The DNA of the CDR3 is TGTGCCAGCCGGCACACCGGGACAGGGGGCTGTGAGACCCAGTACTTC.

The chain combines TRBV7-9 with TRBJ2-1, with TRBD2 identical over 8 bases. This CDR3 contains 14 residues. V was pared by 8 bases and J by 5 bases, with 8 bases of the junction left unmatched. Germline V CDR1 and CDR2: SEHNR, FQNEAQ (reference sequence). The CDR3 protein is CASLQREIDNEQFF. The CDR3 nucleotides are TGTGCCAGCCTACAGCGGGAGATCGACAATGAGCAGTTCTTC.